The rows below give T cell receptor beta chains drawn from one sample of a study of molecular identifiers for immune sequencing clone quantification. TCRdb recomputed calls from the PCR reads with MiXCR, one row per CDR3 protein. This table holds about 630,000 distinct CDR3 sequences, approximately 24% found once. Source material: naive CD8+ T cells from blood, with Jurkat cell RNA spiked in. The origin of the receptors is a human donor in good health. Some libraries in this study had Jurkat cell RNA spiked in. CDR3s include the opening cysteine and the closing phenylalanine or tryptophan. Each record gives: J gene, clone size, V gene, D gene, CDR3 protein, CDR3 DNA. A D gene is named only where the DNA matches it firmly. For some rows the clone size is stated as once, few or many, or as a class when expanded; others skip it.

TRBJ2-7 many TRBV10-3 - CAISEYYEQYF TGTGCCATCAGCGAATACTACGAGCAGTACTTC
TRBJ2-1 few TRBV2 - CASSETKYNEQFF TGTGCCAGCAGTGAAACAAAGTACAATGAGCAGTTCTTC
TRBJ2-3 - TRBV20-1 TRBD2 CGAGPSGPKFTSTATQYF TGCGGTGCTGGCCCTAGCGGTCCTAAGTTTACTAGCACAGCTACGCAGTATTTT
TRBJ2-1 - TRBV27 TRBD1 CAARQGDYSYNEQFF TGTGCCGCCCGACAGGGGGACTACTCCTACAATGAGCAGTTCTTC
TRBJ2-7 - TRBV6-2/TRBV6-3 - CASSYPRVGGREQYF TGTGCCAGCAGTTACCCACGAGTGGGGGGGCGCGAGCAGTACTTC
TRBJ1-5 - TRBV7-2 - CARSSGAGPISSQPPRF TGTGCCCGCAGCTCCGGGGCGGGGCCGATTAGCAGTCAGCCCCCGCGTTTT
TRBJ1-5 - TRBV4-3 - CASSQGGNRPQHF TGCGCCAGCAGCCAAGGTGGCAATCGGCCCCAGCATTTT
TRBJ2-7 many TRBV30 - CAWSVTWESYEQYF TGTGCCTGGAGTGTTACTTGGGAGTCATACGAGCAGTACTTC
TRBJ1-5 - TRBV30 TRBD1 CAWALSGGAQPQHF TGTGCCTGGGCATTATCAGGGGGCGCCCAGCCCCAGCATTTT
TRBJ1-4 - TRBV28 TRBD1 CASRQPGGREKLFF TGTGCCAGCAGACAACCAGGGGGTCGGGAAAAACTGTTTTTT
TRBJ2-7 many TRBV29-1 TRBD2 CSVELAGPSYEQYF TGCAGCGTTGAACTAGCGGGTCCATCCTACGAGCAGTACTTC
TRBJ2-7 few TRBV3-1 TRBD2 CASSHYLTTSGSSYEQYF TGTGCCAGCAGCCATTATCTAACGACTAGCGGAAGCTCCTACGAGCAGTACTTC
TRBJ2-2 many TRBV12-5 - CASGLLPGDRPGELFF TGTGCTAGTGGTTTGCTCCCAGGGGATCGCCCCGGGGAGCTGTTTTTT
TRBJ2-5 - TRBV4-2 TRBD2 CASSQDNGGGSQETQYF TGTGCCAGCAGCCAAGATAACGGTGGCGGGAGCCAAGAGACCCAGTACTTC
TRBJ2-7 few TRBV4-1 - CASSQGGHLEQYF TGCGCCAGCAGCCAGGGGGGACATCTCGAGCAGTACTTC
TRBJ2-2 many TRBV3-1 - CASSQVGYGVVTGELFF TGTGCCAGCAGCCAAGTCGGGTACGGGGTCGTCACCGGGGAGCTGTTTTTT
TRBJ1-5 - TRBV7-7 TRBD1 CASSLAQGEPQHF TGTGCCAGCAGCTTAGCTCAGGGGGAGCCCCAGCATTTT
TRBJ2-7 few TRBV7-6 - CASSGGAAGDSYEQYF TGTGCCAGCAGTGGGGGTGCAGCGGGCGACTCCTACGAGCAGTACTTC
TRBJ2-7 - TRBV13 TRBD2 CASSLGSLAGQEQYF TGTGCCAGCAGCTTAGGGTCCCTAGCGGGTCAGGAGCAGTACTTC
TRBJ2-7 - TRBV7-9 TRBD2 CASSLARLAGREQYF TGTGCCAGCAGCTTAGCGCGCCTAGCGGGGAGGGAGCAGTACTTC
TRBJ2-2 - TRBV10-3 TRBD1 CAISENSYTGQTNTGELFF TGTGCCATCAGTGAGAATTCGTATACGGGACAGACGAACACCGGGGAGCTGTTTTTT
TRBJ2-7 - TRBV7-9 TRBD1 CASSMDPGQGLYEQYF TGTGCCAGCAGCATGGACCCCGGACAGGGACTTTACGAGCAGTACTTC
TRBJ2-7 many TRBV29-1 - CSVVSGSYEQYF TGCAGCGTTGTGTCCGGTTCCTACGAGCAGTACTTC
TRBJ2-5 - TRBV7-8 TRBD2 CAGSLGPSGYQETQYF TGTGCCGGCAGCTTAGGGCCTAGCGGTTACCAAGAGACCCAGTACTTC
TRBJ2-2 many TRBV29-1 - CSVEGPGRVWGRELFF TGCAGCGTTGAAGGCCCTGGAAGGGTATGGGGCCGGGAGCTGTTTTTT
TRBJ2-7 few TRBV28 - CASSSSQGLYHEQYF TGTGCCAGCAGTTCCTCCCAGGGACTCTACCACGAGCAGTACTTC
TRBJ2-3 many TRBV5-6 - CASSFGRMADTQYF TGTGCCAGCAGCTTCGGCAGAATGGCAGATACGCAGTATTTT
TRBJ2-5 few TRBV10-3 TRBD1 CAISEPRTGSETQYF TGTGCCATCAGTGAGCCCAGGACAGGGAGCGAGACCCAGTACTTC
TRBJ2-3 - TRBV21-1 - CASSKGGGLAGAFTDTQYF TGTGCCAGCAGCAAAGGCGGGGGACTAGCGGGAGCATTCACAGATACGCAGTATTTT
TRBJ2-1 - TRBV11-2 TRBD1 CASSVGTGQYNEQFF TGTGCCAGCAGCGTCGGGACAGGACAATACAATGAGCAGTTCTTC
TRBJ2-7 many TRBV7-9 - CASSTGPGNWDEQYF TGTGCCAGCAGCACCGGTCCGGGTAATTGGGACGAGCAGTACTTC
TRBJ1-4 few TRBV13 - CASSLMGEPANEKLFF TGTGCCAGCAGCTTAATGGGGGAACCAGCTAATGAAAAACTGTTTTTT